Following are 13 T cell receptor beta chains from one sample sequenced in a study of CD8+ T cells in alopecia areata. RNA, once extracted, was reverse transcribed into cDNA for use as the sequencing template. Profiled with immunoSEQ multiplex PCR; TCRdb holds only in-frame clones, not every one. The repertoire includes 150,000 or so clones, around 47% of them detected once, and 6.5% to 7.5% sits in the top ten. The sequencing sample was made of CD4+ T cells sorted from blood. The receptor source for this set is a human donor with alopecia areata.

As DNA, the CDR3 is TGCAGCGTGGGGGCAGAGACTGAAGCTTTCTTT. Translated, it gives CSVGAETEAFF. The V and J genes are TRBV29-1 and TRBJ1-1; a weak D match, TRBD1 (6 bases). CDR1 is SQVTM and CDR2 is ANQGSEA in the germline V gene. Trimming left V 6 bases short and J 5 bases short, with 10 bases between. The CDR3 is 11 residues long.

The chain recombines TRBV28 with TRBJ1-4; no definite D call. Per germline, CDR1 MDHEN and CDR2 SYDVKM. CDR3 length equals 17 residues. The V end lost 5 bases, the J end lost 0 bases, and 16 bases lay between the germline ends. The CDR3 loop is CASSPILSLATNEKLFF. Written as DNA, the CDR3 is TGTGCCAGCAGTCCCATACTTTCCCTTGCAACTAATGAAAAACTGTTTTTT.

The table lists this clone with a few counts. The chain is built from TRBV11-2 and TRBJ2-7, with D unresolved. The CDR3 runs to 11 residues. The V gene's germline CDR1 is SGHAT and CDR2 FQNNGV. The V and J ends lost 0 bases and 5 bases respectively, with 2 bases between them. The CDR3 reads CASSLDHEQYF. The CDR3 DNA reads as TGTGCCAGCAGCTTAGATCACGAGCAGTACTTC.

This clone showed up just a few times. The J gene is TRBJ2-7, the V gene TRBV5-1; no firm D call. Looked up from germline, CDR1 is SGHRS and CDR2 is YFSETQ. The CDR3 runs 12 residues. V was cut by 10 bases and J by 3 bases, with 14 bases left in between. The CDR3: CASIHVDYEQYF. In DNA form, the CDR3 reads TGCGCCTCCATCCACGTTGACTACGAGCAGTACTTC. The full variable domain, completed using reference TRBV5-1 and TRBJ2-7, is KAGVTQTPRYLIKTRGQQVTLSCSPISGHRSVSWYQQTPGQGLQFLFEYFSETQRNKGNFPGRFSGRQFSNSRSEMNVSTLELGDSALYLCASIHVDYEQYFGPGTRLTVT.

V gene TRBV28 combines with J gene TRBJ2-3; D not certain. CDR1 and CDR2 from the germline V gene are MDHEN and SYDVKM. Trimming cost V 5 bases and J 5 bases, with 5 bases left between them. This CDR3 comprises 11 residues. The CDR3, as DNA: TGTGCCAGCAGTGAAGGAGATACGCAGTATTTT. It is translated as CASSEGDTQYF.

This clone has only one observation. The chain's CDR3 is CATRENTEAFF. The CDR3 region has the DNA TGTGCCACCAGGGAGAACACTGAAGCTTTCTTT. The chain couples TRBV15 to TRBJ1-1, with D unclear. The V gene lost 6 bases and the J gene lost 1 base, with 3 bases spanning the gap. This CDR3 spans 11 amino acids. Germline V gene sequence: CDR1 LNHNV, CDR2 YYDKDF (reference sequence).

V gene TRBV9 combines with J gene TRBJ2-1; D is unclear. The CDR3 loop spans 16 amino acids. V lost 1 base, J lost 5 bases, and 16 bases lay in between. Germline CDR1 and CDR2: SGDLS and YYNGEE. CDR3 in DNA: TGTGCCAGCAGCGTACTAAGCTCCGTGGCGAACAATGAGCAGTTCTTC. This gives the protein CASSVLSSVANNEQFF.

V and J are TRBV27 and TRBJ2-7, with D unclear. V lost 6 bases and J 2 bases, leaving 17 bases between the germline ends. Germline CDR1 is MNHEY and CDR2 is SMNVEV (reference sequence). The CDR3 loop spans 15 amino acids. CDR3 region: CASRRSGAAPYEQYF. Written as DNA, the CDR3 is TGTGCCAGCAGGCGGAGTGGAGCAGCGCCCTACGAGCAGTACTTC.

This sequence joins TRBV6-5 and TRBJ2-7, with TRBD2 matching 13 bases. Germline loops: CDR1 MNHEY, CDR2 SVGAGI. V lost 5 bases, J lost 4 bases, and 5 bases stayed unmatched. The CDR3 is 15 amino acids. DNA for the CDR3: TGTGCCAGCAGTAGACTAGCGGGAGGAGGATACGAGCAGTACTTC. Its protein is CASSRLAGGGYEQYF.

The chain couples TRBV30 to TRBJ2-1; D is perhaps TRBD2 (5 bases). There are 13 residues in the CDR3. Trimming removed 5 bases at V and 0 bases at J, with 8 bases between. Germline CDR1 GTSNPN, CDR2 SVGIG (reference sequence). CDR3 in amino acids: CAWERISYNEQFF. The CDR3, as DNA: TGTGCCTGGGAGCGGATCTCCTACAATGAGCAGTTCTTC.

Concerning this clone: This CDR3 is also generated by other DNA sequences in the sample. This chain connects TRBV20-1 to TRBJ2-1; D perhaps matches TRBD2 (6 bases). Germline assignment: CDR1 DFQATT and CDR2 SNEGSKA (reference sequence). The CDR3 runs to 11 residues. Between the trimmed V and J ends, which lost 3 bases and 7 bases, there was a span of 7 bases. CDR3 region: CSARGGNEQFF. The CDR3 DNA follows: TGCAGTGCTAGGGGGGGTAATGAGCAGTTCTTC.

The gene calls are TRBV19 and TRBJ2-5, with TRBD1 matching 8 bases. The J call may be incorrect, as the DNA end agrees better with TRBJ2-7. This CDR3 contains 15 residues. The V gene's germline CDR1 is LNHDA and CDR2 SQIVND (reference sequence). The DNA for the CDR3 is TGTGCCAGTAGTGCCAGACAGGGGCGGGACTACGAGCAGTACTTC. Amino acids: CASSARQGRDYEQYF.

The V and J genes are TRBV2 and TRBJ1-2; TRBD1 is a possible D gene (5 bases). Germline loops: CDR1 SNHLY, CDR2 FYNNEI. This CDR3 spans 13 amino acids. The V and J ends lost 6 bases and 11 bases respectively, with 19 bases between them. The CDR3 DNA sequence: TGTGCCAGCAGCGGGACCATGGGAACTGGTTACACCTTC. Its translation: CASSGTMGTGYTF.